The T cell receptor beta chain under discussion was sequenced for a study of CD8 T cells in ankylosing spondylitis. Findings of the study overall: In the blood and synovial fluid of reactive arthritis, some motif variants had been previously reported. A motif in TCR beta, a set of eight highly homologous variants, appeared characteristic of ankylosing spondylitis blood. Reported data indicate significant enrichment of disease-linked clones within matched ankylosing spondylitis synovial fluid.

This clonotype showed up many times. Its specificity is unknown. Quantitative 5'-RACE with molecular barcodes generated TCR beta libraries. TCRdb independently ran MiXCR on the 5' RACE reads; one entry per CDR3 protein. The repertoire has about 440,000 distinct CDR3 sequences, 15% to 20% of them found once; the top ten carry 0.95% to 1.1%. This receptor was taken from a male donor with ankylosing spondylitis. Input material: blood, either unsorted or a sorted T cell fraction (not recorded which).

In DNA, the CDR3 is TGCGCCAGCAGCCCCGACATAGGACGGAAAGCTTTCTTT. This codes for CASSPDIGRKAFF. The J gene is TRBJ1-1, the V gene TRBV4-1, with unresolved D. The CDR3 spans 13 residues. V was trimmed by 4 bases and J by 9 bases, leaving 15 bases between them. Germline V gives CDR1 MGHRA, CDR2 YSYEKL.